This T cell receptor beta chain was profiled in a study of CD8+ T cells in alopecia areata. Across the whole study: Spontaneous alopecia affected the approximately 6-12-month-old C3H/HeJ graft donors, whose skin was transplanted to roughly 7-11-week-old female C3H/HeJ mice. The study's findings and limits: Sequenced scalp T cells also include alphabeta T cells resident in normal skin.

The table lists this clone with a few counts. What it binds is not known. The gene symbols are mouse symbols. The CDR3 end falls 4 residues outside the read, so it is completed with the germline J gene. Sequencing used cDNA as its template, made by extracting RNA and reverse transcribing it. This table comes from immunoSEQ multiplex PCR, and its TCRdb copy is limited to in-frame clones, with some not included. The sample shows around 290,000 clones, no singletons; the ten largest hold 1.2%. CDR1 is NSHNY, CDR2 SYGAGN, per germline. The length of the CDR3 is 14 residues. The pooled cutaneous lymph node cells were sorted using several markers (CD4, CD8alpha, NKG2D, NKG2ACE and others).

The sequence was obtained from a C3H/HeJ mouse with alopecia areata. The strain's MHC: H2-k. What was sequenced was CD4+ T cells sorted from a lymph node. The chain links TRBV13-1 to TRBJ2-5; the match to TRBD1 covers 8 bases. Partial CDR3 DNA: TGTGCCAGCAGTGATCTGGACAGGGAAGAC. Translated: CASSDLDRED. The full CDR3 is CASSDLDREDTQYF.